What follows are 5 T cell receptor beta chains derived from one specimen sequenced in a study of siplizumab effects on memory and regulatory T cells. TCRdb keeps only in-frame clones here, not all; method: immunoSEQ multiplex PCR. The sample consists of approximately 100,000 clones, 80% to 95% of them appearing once. Specimen: non-Treg CD4+ T cells sorted from blood. The receptors were gathered from a human donor in good health.

This rearrangement joins TRBV5-4 to TRBJ2-7; 11 positions match TRBD2. Looked up from germline, CDR1 is SGHNT and CDR2 is YYREEE (reference sequence). Losses at the gene ends were 3 bases for V and 2 bases for J; bases not matched to a gene: 1. This CDR3 is built from 14 residues. CDR3 region: CASSSTSGTYEQYF. CDR3 DNA: TGTGCCAGCAGCTCGACTAGCGGGACCTACGAGCAGTACTTC.

This rearrangement joins TRBV28 to TRBJ1-2; D may be TRBD1 (5 bases). Germline assignment: CDR1 MDHEN and CDR2 SYDVKM. The CDR3 extends over 11 amino acids. Trimming removed 4 bases from V and 6 bases from J, with 6 bases in between. As DNA, the CDR3 is TGTGCCAGCAGTTGGGGGAATGGCTACACCTTC. This gives the protein CASSWGNGYTF.

The gene calls are TRBV10-3 and TRBJ1-1; D perhaps matches TRBD1 (6 bases). V shed 7 bases and J shed 6 bases, with 15 bases lying between them. The CDR3 has 13 residues. Germline CDR1 is ENHRY and CDR2 is SYGVKD. The CDR3 DNA reads TGTGCCATCACCGAGAGGGGGTCGGCTGAAGCTTTCTTT. This translates into CAITERGSAEAFF.

The chain is built from TRBV28 and TRBJ1-1; possibly TRBD1 for D (5 bases). The germline V gene encodes CDR1 MDHEN and CDR2 SYDVKM. V lost 5 bases to trimming and J lost 2 bases, with 15 bases between them. The CDR3 extends over 15 amino acids. The CDR3 loop is CASSAHLDSNTEAFF. CDR3 nucleotides: TGTGCCAGCAGTGCCCACCTAGACAGTAACACTGAAGCTTTCTTT.

This clone occurred a few times. The rearrangement uses TRBV29-1 and TRBJ2-3, with 8 bases matching TRBD1. The CDR3 has 15 amino acids. Trimming at V came to 6 bases and at J to 4 bases, leaving 12 bases not matched to a gene. CDR1 and CDR2 from the germline V gene are SQVTM and ANQGSEA. The CDR3 DNA reads as TGCAGCGTGCACAGAGGACAGGGTGTCGCAGATACGCAGTATTTT. It yields the protein CSVHRGQGVADTQYF.